The 12 T cell receptor beta chains presented below share a single source sample, sequenced in a study of cytomegalovirus exposure and HLA in healthy donors. Primers for the PCR totalled 60 Vbeta and 13 Jbeta. The protocol was immunoSEQ multiplex PCR, while the TCRdb copy is restricted to in-frame clones and leaves out a portion. This sample yields some 200,000 clones, of which about four fifths are seen a single time; more than 1.5% belongs to the top ten. Input material: PBMCs. These receptors all come from a girl under 18 in good health and CMV-seropositive.

This clone was picked up one time. The chain is built from TRBV5-1 and TRBJ2-7; 8 bases are shared with TRBD1. Germline-derived CDR1 and CDR2 are SGHRS and YFSETQ. CDR3 size: 18 residues. The J segment lost 4 bases and the V segment lost 0 bases, leaving 15 bases of the junction unmatched. CDR3 DNA sequence: TGCGCCAGCAGCTTGGCCCCCGGACAGGGCCTCGTGGAATACGAGCAGTACTTC. Translated, it gives CASSLAPGQGLVEYEQYF.

The chain has TRBV11-3 and TRBJ1-1, with D tentatively TRBD1 (5 bases). CDR1 and CDR2 from the germline V gene are SGHNT and YENEEA. Deletions cut 3 bases from V and 10 bases from J, with 15 bases between. This CDR3 is 13 amino acids long. CDR3 loop: CASSFGGTLIAFF. The CDR3 DNA is TGTGCCAGCAGCTTCGGGGGAACCCTAATAGCTTTCTTT.

This chain joins TRBV27 and TRBJ1-1; TRBD1 matches at 7 bases. The trim removed 2 bases at V and 0 bases at J, leaving 6 bases unmatched. This CDR3 region has 16 residues. The germline V gene has CDR1 MNHEY and CDR2 SMNVEV (reference sequence). The CDR3 spells CASSLDRVAVNTEAFF. In nucleotides, the CDR3 is TGTGCCAGCAGTTTAGACAGGGTCGCGGTGAACACTGAAGCTTTCTTT.

This sequence joins TRBV6-1 and TRBJ1-4; possibly TRBD1 for D (6 bases). This CDR3 is 13 amino acids long. The V gene's germline CDR1 is MNHNS and CDR2 SASEGT. V was cut by 6 bases and J by 4 bases, with 9 bases left in between. CDR3 sequence: CASRDSYNEKLFF. As DNA, the CDR3 is TGTGCCAGCAGGGACAGTTATAATGAAAAACTGTTTTTT.

This chain uses TRBV15 with TRBJ2-7; D unclear. CDR1 and CDR2 (germline): LNHNV, YYDKDF (reference sequence). The germline V and J ends were trimmed by 0 bases and 0 bases, with 12 bases remaining between them. The CDR3 loop spans 16 amino acids. DNA of the CDR3: TGTGCCACCAGCAGAGACCTGGGCCCCAGCTCCTACGAGCAGTACTTC. This translates into CATSRDLGPSSYEQYF.

The chain uses TRBV5-1 and TRBJ1-4; weak D call: TRBD1 (5 bases). Germline V CDR1 and CDR2: SGHRS, YFSETQ. CDR3 length equals 16 residues. Trimming left V 4 bases short and J 0 bases short, with 13 bases between. The CDR3: CASSQSRQPTNEKLFF. The CDR3 DNA follows: TGCGCCAGCAGCCAAAGCCGACAGCCAACTAATGAAAAACTGTTTTTT.

J is TRBJ2-7 and V is TRBV4-1, with 12 bases lining up with TRBD2. Germline assignment: CDR1 MGHRA and CDR2 YSYEKL. V lost 8 bases and J lost 7; bases outside the gene matches: 15. The CDR3 length is 16 residues. CDR3 sequence: CASARPSSGGVWEQYF. In DNA form, the CDR3 reads TGCGCCAGCGCCCGTCCTTCTAGCGGGGGGGTTTGGGAGCAGTACTTC.

The table lists this clone with a few counts. The chain has TRBV10-3 and TRBJ2-7; TRBD1 might be the D (6 bases). Looked up from germline, CDR1 is ENHRY and CDR2 is SYGVKD. V lost 6 bases and J 6 bases, leaving 12 bases between the germline ends. The CDR3 spans 12 residues. The CDR3: CAISSGQFEQYF. CDR3 DNA sequence: TGTGCCATCAGCTCTGGACAGTTCGAGCAGTACTTC.

The chain has TRBV27 and TRBJ1-2; 8 nucleotides match TRBD1. The germline gives CDR1 MNHEY, CDR2 SMNVEV (reference sequence). There are 15 residues in the CDR3. V lost 4 bases to trimming and J lost 4 bases; unmatched junction nucleotides: 8. CDR3 amino acids: CASSSTNRGIYGYTF. CDR3 bases: TGTGCCAGCAGTTCAACCAACAGGGGGATCTATGGCTACACCTTC.

The J gene is TRBJ2-5, the V gene TRBV30; TRBD1 might be the D (5 bases). Looked up from germline, CDR1 is GTSNPN and CDR2 is SVGIG (reference sequence). This CDR3 is built from 12 residues. Trimming left V 2 bases short and J 3 bases short, with 7 bases between. The DNA of the CDR3 is TGTGCCTGGAGTCTGACAGAAGAGACCCAGTACTTC. Translating it yields CAWSLTEETQYF.

This clone was seen a handful of times. The chain couples TRBV11-3 to TRBJ1-3; 9 nucleotides match TRBD1. The CDR3 has 15 amino acids. Germline V gives CDR1 SGHNT, CDR2 YENEEA. V was pared by 5 bases and J by 0 bases, with 2 bases of the junction left unmatched. CDR3 sequence (DNA): TGTGCCAGCAGCGGGACAGGGCCCTCTGGAAACACCATATATTTT. The encoded protein is CASSGTGPSGNTIYF.

This chain connects TRBV14 to TRBJ1-6; D might be TRBD1 (5 bases). V was clipped by 3 bases and J by 15 bases, with 12 bases between them. Germline CDR1 and CDR2: SGHDN and FVKESK. The CDR3 length is 12 residues. The CDR3 nucleotides read TGTGCCAGCAGCCAGGGGCTTCTTCGCCTCCACTTT. It codes for CASSQGLLRLHF.